Following are 10 T cell receptor beta chains from one sample sequenced in a study of T cell repertoires in cytomegalovirus infection. Their antigens are not known. TCRdb processed the reads anew with MiXCR; each CDR3 protein has one entry. The sample includes 650,000 to 900,000 distinct CDR3 sequences, 25% to 30% of them seen just once. The material was cultured CD8+ T cells from PBMCs, obtained from culture after CMV antigen stimulation. The receptors were gathered from a human donor in good health (CMV status not recorded). Some clones in this sample may be carry-over from other donors' samples.

The chain couples TRBV6-2 or TRBV6-3 to TRBJ2-7; maybe TRBD2 (5 bases). CDR1 is MNHEY, CDR2 SVGEGT, per germline. Trimming took 4 bases from V and 0 from J, leaving 13 bases between them. The CDR3 runs to 15 residues. The DNA of the CDR3 is TGTGCCAGCAGTTTTTGGGAGTCCCCCTCCTACGAGCAGTACGTC. Amino acids: CASSFWESPSYEQYV.

This clonotype was detected many times. The chain employs TRBV7-6 and TRBJ2-2; D unresolved. The V gene's germline CDR1 is SGHVS and CDR2 FNYEAQ. Trimming shortened V by 5 bases and J by 4 bases, and 5 bases separated the two germline ends. The length of the CDR3 is 12 residues. CDR3 nucleotides: TGTGCCAGCAGCCTTTTCACCGGGGAGCTGTTTTTT. As protein: CASSLFTGELFF.

The chain recombines TRBV4-1 with TRBJ2-1; unclear D gene. V lost 1 base and J 4 bases, leaving 8 bases between the germline ends. Germline CDR1 and CDR2: MGHRA and YSYEKL. This CDR3 contains 14 residues. This chain's CDR3 is CASSQVGQYNEQFF. CDR3 in DNA: TGCGCCAGCAGCCAAGTAGGTCAGTACAATGAGCAGTTCTTC.

The V and J genes are TRBV7-9 and TRBJ1-1, with D unresolved. The germline V gene has CDR1 SEHNR and CDR2 FQNEAQ (reference sequence). V was shortened by 1 base and J by 0 bases, with 12 bases between the two germline ends. The CDR3 consists of 16 residues. CDR3: CASSLGRHLMNTEAFF. As DNA, the CDR3 is TGTGCCAGCAGCTTAGGGAGACACCTCATGAACACTGAAGCTTTCTTT.

This clonotype was detected a few times. The V gene is TRBV4-1, the J gene TRBJ2-7, with D maybe TRBD1 (5 bases). Germline loops: CDR1 MGHRA, CDR2 YSYEKL. V shed 0 bases and J shed 0 bases, with 15 bases lying between them. The CDR3 consists of 17 residues. The CDR3 loop reads CASSQEVSNRSSYEQYV. The DNA of the CDR3 is TGCGCCAGCAGCCAAGAGGTGTCGAACAGGTCCTCCTACGAGCAGTACGTC.

The sample holds a few counts of this clonotype. The V gene is TRBV10-2, the J gene TRBJ1-1; tentatively, D is TRBD1 (6 bases). CDR1 and CDR2 from the germline V gene are WSHSY and SAAADI. The ends were cut back, 2 bases at V and 5 bases at J, with 12 bases in the middle. This CDR3 contains 14 residues. This CDR3 is CASSETRGPTEAFF. CDR3 in DNA: TGCGCCAGCAGTGAGACCAGGGGTCCGACTGAAGCTTTCTTT.

This clonotype was seen once. V is TRBV4-1 and J is TRBJ1-6; D remains ambiguous. CDR1 MGHRA and CDR2 YSYEKL come from the germline V gene. The V end lost 0 bases, the J end lost 0 bases, and 9 bases lay between the germline ends. The CDR3 is 17 amino acids. CDR3 sequence reads: CASSQEPRSSYNSPLHF. CDR3 nucleotides: TGCGCCAGCAGCCAAGAGCCGCGGAGCTCCTATAATTCACCCCTCCACTTT.

This clonotype came up once. The gene calls are TRBV28 and TRBJ2-1, with D possibly TRBD1 on 6 matching bases. The V gene lost 1 base and the J gene lost 10 bases, with 11 bases spanning the gap. This CDR3 spans 13 amino acids. The germline V gene encodes CDR1 MDHEN and CDR2 SYDVKM. CDR3 DNA sequence: TGTGCCAGCAGTTTATTTGTGACAGGCGAGCAGTTCTTC. This encodes CASSLFVTGEQFF.

This clonotype turned up a few times. This chain connects TRBV19 to TRBJ1-1; 7 bases fit TRBD1. V dropped 6 bases and J dropped 3; count of bases not matched to a gene: 7. CDR3 length: 14 amino acids. Germline V gene data show CDR1 as LNHDA and CDR2 as SQIVND (reference sequence). The CDR3 is CASRLDRRYTEAFF. The DNA of the CDR3 is TGTGCCAGTAGGTTGGACAGGCGATACACTGAAGCTTTCTTT.

This clonotype was detected a few times. This sequence joins TRBV2 and TRBJ1-1; unclear D gene. Germline V lookup: CDR1 SNHLY, CDR2 FYNNEI. V dropped 2 bases and J dropped 5 bases, with 18 bases sitting between them. CDR3 length equals 16 residues. DNA of the CDR3: TGTGCCAGCAGTGAAAGCTCCACCCTTGGGATGACTGAAGCTTTCTTT. It specifies CASSESSTLGMTEAFF.